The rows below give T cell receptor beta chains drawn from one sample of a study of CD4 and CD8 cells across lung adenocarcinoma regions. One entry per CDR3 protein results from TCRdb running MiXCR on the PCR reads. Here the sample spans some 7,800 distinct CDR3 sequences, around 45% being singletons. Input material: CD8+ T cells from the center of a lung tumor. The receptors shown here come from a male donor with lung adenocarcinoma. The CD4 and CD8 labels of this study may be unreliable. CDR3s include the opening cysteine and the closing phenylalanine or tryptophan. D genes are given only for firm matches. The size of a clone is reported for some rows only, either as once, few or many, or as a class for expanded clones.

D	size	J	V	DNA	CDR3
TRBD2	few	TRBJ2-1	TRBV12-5	TGTGCTAGTGGGATCTTAAGCGGGAGGGCCTTAAATGAGCAGTTCTTC	CASGILSGRALNEQFF
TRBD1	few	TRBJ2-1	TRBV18	TGTGCCAGCTCTACCGGGACAGGGGGCAATGAGCAGTTCTTC	CASSTGTGGNEQFF
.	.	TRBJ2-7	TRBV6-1	TGTGCCAGCAGAAAAGGGGATTTTCCCTACGAGCAGTACTTC	CASRKGDFPYEQYF
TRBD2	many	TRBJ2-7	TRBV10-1	TGCGCCAGCTCGACTAGCGGGAGAGGTGAGCAGTACTTC	CASSTSGRGEQYF
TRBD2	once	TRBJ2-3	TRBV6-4	TGTGCCAGCAGCCCCCAGCCAAGCGGGGGCAAAGATACGCAGTATTTT	CASSPQPSGGKDTQYF
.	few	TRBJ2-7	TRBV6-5	TGTGCCAGCAGATTAGGGTACCCTCCGGGCGAGCAGTACTTC	CASRLGYPPGEQYF
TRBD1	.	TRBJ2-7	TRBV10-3	TGTGCCATCCGCCCCGGGACAGGGGGCGTATACGAGCAGTACTTC	CAIRPGTGGVYEQYF
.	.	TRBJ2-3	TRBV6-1	TGTGCCAGCAAACCGGGACATCAACCCAATACGCAGTATTTT	CASKPGHQPNTQYF
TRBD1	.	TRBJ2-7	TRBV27	TGTGCCAGCAGCAGAGGTGGGGGACAGGGCTACGAGCAGTACTTC	CASSRGGGQGYEQYF
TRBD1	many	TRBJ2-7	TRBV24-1	TGTGCCACCAGTGATGCGGGACAGGGGGGGTACGAGCAGTACTTC	CATSDAGQGGYEQYF
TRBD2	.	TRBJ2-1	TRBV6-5	TGTGCCAGCAGTCACCCTACTAGCGGGAGGAGATTCTCCTACAATGAGCAGTTCTTC	CASSHPTSGRRFSYNEQFF
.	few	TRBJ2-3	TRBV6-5	TGTGCCAGCAGTCACCAGGGGGGGGAGGGCACAGATACGCAGTATTTT	CASSHQGGEGTDTQYF
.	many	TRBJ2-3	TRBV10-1	TGCGCCAGCAGTGAGTCCCCTAGCACAGATACGCAGTATTTT	CASSESPSTDTQYF
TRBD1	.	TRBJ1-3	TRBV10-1	TGCGCCACCAAAAGACAGGGACGGACAACCATATATTTT	CATKRQGRTTIYF
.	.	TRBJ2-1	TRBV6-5	TGTGCCAGCAGTTACGTCGGGAACACCGGGGAGCTGTGG	CASSYVGNTGELW